This T cell receptor (beta chain) stems from a study of T cell repertoires in ileal Crohn's disease. Study overall: About half of patients got postoperative therapy: about ten thiopurines, some 19 anti-TNF. Broader study findings: Compared with non-smokers, active smokers at surgery showed more clonal expansions.

Generated by immunoSEQ multiplex PCR, the TCRdb table keeps only in-frame clones and is missing some. In the table there are about 18,000 clones, about 70% of which are singletons. This clone was seen a handful of times. Antigen unknown. Specified time point: inflamed ileum from the surgical specimen. This receptor was taken from an adult with Crohn's disease. Sequencing was performed on ileal tissue.

The CDR3 DNA reads TGTGCCAGCAGATTAAACAGGGGGATTAAAAGTACCGGGGAGCTGTTTTTT. Protein sequence: CASRLNRGIKSTGELFF. V usage is TRBV28 and J usage is TRBJ2-2; 8 bases are shared with TRBD1. Unmatched junction bases numbered 14, after V lost 6 bases and J lost 5 bases. The CDR3 is 17 amino acids. Germline V gene lookup returns CDR1 MDHEN and CDR2 SYDVKM.